These 13 T cell receptor beta chains originate from one sample sequenced in a study of CD8+CD57+ T cells in acquired aplastic anemia. Genomic DNA acted as the template from which TCR beta VDJ combination and CDR3 sequence profiling were carried out. MiXCR was run by TCRdb on the reads, yielding one entry per CDR3 protein. The repertoire holds approximately 130,000 distinct CDR3 sequences, with roughly 55% as singletons. By flow cytometry, patients selected for sequencing had shown an expansion of CD8+CD57+ cells. Sequencing input: sorted CD4+, CD8+, or CD8+CD57+ T cells (not recorded which) from PBMCs. Every receptor here comes from a human donor with aplastic anemia.

This rearrangement joins TRBV20-1 to TRBJ2-3; D is unclear. V lost 0 bases and J lost 3, with 16 bases in between. Germline-derived CDR1 and CDR2 are DFQATT and SNEGSKA (reference sequence). The CDR3 is made up of 16 amino acids. CDR3 amino acids: CSAREGSLDWTDTQYF. CDR3 DNA sequence: TGCAGTGCTAGAGAGGGGTCCTTAGATTGGACAGATACGCAGTATTTT.

V gene TRBV15 combines with J gene TRBJ2-5, with 7 bases that match TRBD2. The CDR3 spans 13 residues. The germline V gene encodes CDR1 LNHNV and CDR2 YYDKDF (reference sequence). V shed 6 bases and J 3 bases; nucleotides not matched to a gene: 4. CDR3 loop: CATRKAGEETQYF. In DNA, the CDR3 is TGTGCCACCAGGAAGGCGGGAGAAGAGACCCAGTACTTC.

A single count supports this clonotype. The V and J genes are TRBV2 and TRBJ1-5, with 9 bases fitting TRBD1. Per germline, CDR1 SNHLY and CDR2 FYNNEI. J gave up 5 bases and V 5 bases, and 4 bases lay outside the gene matches. The CDR3 is 14 amino acids. Here the CDR3 DNA reads TGTGCCAGCAGTCGACAGGGGGTTGATCAGCCCCAGCATTTT. Its translation is CASSRQGVDQPQHF.

V and J are TRBV6-4 and TRBJ2-1; D possibly corresponds to TRBD1 (6 bases). CDR3 size: 16 residues. Per the germline V gene, CDR1 is MRHNA and CDR2 is SNTAGT. The V end was cut by 0 bases, the J end by 4 bases, with 13 bases between. The CDR3 DNA sequence: TGTGCCAGCAGTGACTCTGTGGGGGCCACGTACAATGAGCAGTTCTTC. It encodes CASSDSVGATYNEQFF.

The V and J genes are TRBV2 and TRBJ1-2; TRBD1 might be the D (5 bases). This CDR3 spans 13 amino acids. Trimming pared 5 bases from V and 8 bases from J, leaving 15 bases between. CDR1 and CDR2 from the germline V gene are SNHLY and FYNNEI. The CDR3 DNA reads as TGTGCCAGCAGTCCGGGACCGATCGGGGGCTACACCTTC. Encoded protein: CASSPGPIGGYTF.

This chain uses TRBV7-2 with TRBJ1-5, with D perhaps matching TRBD1 (5 bases). Germline V gives CDR1 SGHTA, CDR2 FQGNSA. V was trimmed by 2 bases and J by 9 bases, leaving 8 bases between them. This CDR3 is built from 12 residues. CDR3 bases: TGTGCCAGCAGCTTAACAGGTCTGCCCCAGCATTTT. Protein product: CASSLTGLPQHF. Variable domain in full (rest from reference TRBV7-2 and TRBJ1-5): GAGVSQSPSNKVTEKGKDVELRCDPISGHTALYWYRQSLGQGLEFLIYFQGNSAPDKSGLPSDRFSAERTGGSVSTLTIQRTQQEDSAVYLCASSLTGLPQHFGDGTRLSIL.

This clonotype was observed once. This chain joins TRBV7-8 and TRBJ2-7; a possible D gene is TRBD2 (6 bases). The CDR3 is made up of 15 amino acids. Looked up from germline, CDR1 is SGHVS and CDR2 is FQNEAQ. With 6 bases removed from V and 2 bases from J, the gap between germline ends came to 17 bases. The CDR3 bases are TGTGCCAGCAGTCCAAGGAGGGACCTACCCTACGAGCAGTACTTC. Residues: CASSPRRDLPYEQYF. The whole variable domain, filled in from reference TRBV7-8 and TRBJ2-7, reads GAGVSQSPRYKVAKRGQDVALRCDPISGHVSLFWYQQALGQGPEFLTYFQNEAQLDKSGLPSDRFFAERPEGSVSTLKIQRTQQEDSAVYLCASSPRRDLPYEQYFGPGTRLTVT.

This sequence joins TRBV11-2 and TRBJ2-1, with D maybe TRBD1 (5 bases). This CDR3 is built from 18 residues. V was pared by 2 bases and J by 4 bases, with 21 bases between. The germline V gene has CDR1 SGHAT and CDR2 FQNNGV. CDR3: CASSLPQDTSSSYNEQFF. As DNA, the CDR3 is TGTGCCAGCAGCTTACCTCAGGACACGAGTTCATCATACAATGAGCAGTTCTTC.

The V and J genes are TRBV3-1 and TRBJ1-1, with D uncertain. Looked up from germline, CDR1 is LGHDT and CDR2 is YNNKEL (reference sequence). CDR3 size: 14 residues. V was shortened by 3 bases and J by 0 bases, with 8 bases between the two germline ends. The CDR3 nucleotides are TGTGCCAGCAGCCATAATGGGGTGAACACTGAAGCTTTCTTT. It encodes CASSHNGVNTEAFF.

This clonotype was detected once. A junction boundary mismatches the germline segment, possibly from a read error. The chain carries TRBV7-3 and TRBJ2-7, with 9 bases lining up with TRBD1. The germline V gene encodes CDR1 SGHTA and CDR2 FQGTGA. The CDR3 has 13 amino acids. The CDR3 sequence is CASSTGGSNEQYF. The CDR3 bases are TGTGCCAGTAGTACAGGGGGCTCCAACGAGCAGTACTTC.

This clonotype was counted between two and nine times. The chain uses TRBV10-3 and TRBJ2-7, with 7 bases that match TRBD1. Germline V CDR1 and CDR2: ENHRY, SYGVKD. CDR3 length: 12 amino acids. CDR3 in DNA: TGTGCGACGGGCAGGACAGGTGGGGAGCAGTACTTC. It codes for CATGRTGGEQYF.

The chain couples TRBV11-1 to TRBJ1-1, with a possible D match to TRBD1 (5 bases). This CDR3 has 14 residues. Germline loops: CDR1 SGHAT, CDR2 FQDESV (reference sequence). The V end lost 1 base, the J end lost 7 bases, and 13 bases lay between the germline ends. CDR3 loop: CASSLVRGKSEAFF. The CDR3, as DNA: TGTGCCAGCAGCTTAGTTCGGGGGAAGAGTGAAGCTTTCTTT.

This clonotype was counted ten times or more. A read error may account for a junction end that differs from germline. The chain is built from TRBV6-2 or TRBV6-3 and TRBJ1-2; D might be TRBD1 (6 bases). Germline values: CDR1 MNHEY, CDR2 SVGEGT. There are 11 residues in the CDR3. This CDR3 reads CASSYGGPCIF. The CDR3 nucleotides read TGTGCCAGCAGTTACGGGGGGCCCTGCATCTTC.